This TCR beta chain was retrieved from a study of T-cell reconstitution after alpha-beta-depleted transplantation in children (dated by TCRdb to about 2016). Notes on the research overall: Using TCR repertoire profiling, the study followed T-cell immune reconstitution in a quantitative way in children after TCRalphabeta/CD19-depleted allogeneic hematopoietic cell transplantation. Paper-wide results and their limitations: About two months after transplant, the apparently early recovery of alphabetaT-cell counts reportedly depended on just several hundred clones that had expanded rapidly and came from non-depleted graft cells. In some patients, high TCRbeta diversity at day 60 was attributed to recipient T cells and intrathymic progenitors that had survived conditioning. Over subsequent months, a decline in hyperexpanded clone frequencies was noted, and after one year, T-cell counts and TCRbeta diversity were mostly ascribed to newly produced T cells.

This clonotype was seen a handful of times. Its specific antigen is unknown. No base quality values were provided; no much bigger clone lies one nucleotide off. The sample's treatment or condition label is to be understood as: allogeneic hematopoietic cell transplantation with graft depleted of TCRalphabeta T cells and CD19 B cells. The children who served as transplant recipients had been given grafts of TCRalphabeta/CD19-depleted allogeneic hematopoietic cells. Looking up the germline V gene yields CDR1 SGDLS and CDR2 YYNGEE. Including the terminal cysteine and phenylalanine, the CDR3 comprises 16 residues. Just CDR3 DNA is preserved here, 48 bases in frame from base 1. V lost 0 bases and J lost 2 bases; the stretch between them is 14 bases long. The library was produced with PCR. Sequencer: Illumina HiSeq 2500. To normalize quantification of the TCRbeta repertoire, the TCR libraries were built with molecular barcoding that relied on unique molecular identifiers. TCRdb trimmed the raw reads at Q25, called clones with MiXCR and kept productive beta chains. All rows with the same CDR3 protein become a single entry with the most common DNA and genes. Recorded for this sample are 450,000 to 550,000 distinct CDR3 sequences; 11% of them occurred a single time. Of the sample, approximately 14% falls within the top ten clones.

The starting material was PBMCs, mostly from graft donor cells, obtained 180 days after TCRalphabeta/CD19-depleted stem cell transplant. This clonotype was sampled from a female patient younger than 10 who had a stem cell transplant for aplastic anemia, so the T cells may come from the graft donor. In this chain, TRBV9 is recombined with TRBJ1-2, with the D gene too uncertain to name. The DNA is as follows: TGTGCCAGCAGCGTAGGGCAGGTCGGTTTCAACTATGGCTACACCTTC. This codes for CASSVGQVGFNYGYTF.